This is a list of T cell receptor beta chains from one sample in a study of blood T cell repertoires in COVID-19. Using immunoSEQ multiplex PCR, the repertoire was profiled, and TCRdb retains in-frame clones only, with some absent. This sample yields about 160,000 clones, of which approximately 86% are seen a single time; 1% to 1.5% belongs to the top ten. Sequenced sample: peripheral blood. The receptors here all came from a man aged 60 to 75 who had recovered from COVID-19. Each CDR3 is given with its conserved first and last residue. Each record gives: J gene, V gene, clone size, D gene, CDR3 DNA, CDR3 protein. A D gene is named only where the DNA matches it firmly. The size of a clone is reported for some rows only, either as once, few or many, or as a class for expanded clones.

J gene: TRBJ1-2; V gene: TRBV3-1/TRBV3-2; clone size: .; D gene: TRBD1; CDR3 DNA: TGTGCCAGCAGCCAACCACAGGGGAATGGGGGCTACACCTTC; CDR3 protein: CASSQPQGNGGYTF
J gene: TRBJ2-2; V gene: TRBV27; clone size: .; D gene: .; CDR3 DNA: TGTGCCAGCAGTTTCCTAGTTCCCGGGGAGCTGTTTTTT; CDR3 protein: CASSFLVPGELFF
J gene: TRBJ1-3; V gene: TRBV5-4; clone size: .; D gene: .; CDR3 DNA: TGTGCCAGCAGCCCCCGGACAGACTCTGGAAACACCATATATTTT; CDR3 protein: CASSPRTDSGNTIYF
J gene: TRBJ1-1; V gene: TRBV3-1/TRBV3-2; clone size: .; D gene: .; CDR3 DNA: TGTGCCAGCAGGCTGCAGGGAAAGAACACTGAAGCTTTCTTT; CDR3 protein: CASRLQGKNTEAFF
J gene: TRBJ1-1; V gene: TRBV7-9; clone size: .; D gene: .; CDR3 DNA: TGTGCCAGCAGCCCTGGGGGGGCTGAAGCTTTCTTT; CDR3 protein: CASSPGGAEAFF
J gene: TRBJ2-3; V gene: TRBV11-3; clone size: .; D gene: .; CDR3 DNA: TGTGCCAGCAGCCCTGGACTGAGCACAGATACGCAGTATTTT; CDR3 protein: CASSPGLSTDTQYF
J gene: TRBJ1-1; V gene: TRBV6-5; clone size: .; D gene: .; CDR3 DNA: TGTGCCAGCTTCTTTCCTGGGTCCGGGACACCTTCCTTT; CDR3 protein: CASFFPGSGTPSF
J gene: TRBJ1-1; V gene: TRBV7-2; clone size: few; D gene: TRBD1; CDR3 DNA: TGTGCCAGCAGCCATACAGGGGGCCGGACTGAAGCTTTCTTT; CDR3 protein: CASSHTGGRTEAFF
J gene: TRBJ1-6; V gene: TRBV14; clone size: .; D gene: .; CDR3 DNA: TGTGCCAGCAGCCAAGGCCAGGGTTATAATTCACCCCTCCACTTT; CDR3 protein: CASSQGQGYNSPLHF
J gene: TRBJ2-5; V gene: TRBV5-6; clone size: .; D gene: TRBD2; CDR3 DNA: TGTGCCAGCAGCCCGGGACTAGCGGTGGGCCAGTACTTC; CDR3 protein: CASSPGLAVGQYF
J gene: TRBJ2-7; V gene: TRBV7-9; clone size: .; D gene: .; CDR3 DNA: TGTGCCAGCAGCTTAGGGTACGAAGGGGCCCACGAGCAGTACTTC; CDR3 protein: CASSLGYEGAHEQYF
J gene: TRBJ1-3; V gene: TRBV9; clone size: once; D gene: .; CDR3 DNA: TGTGCCAGCAGCGTAGCAGGGACTGGAAACACCATATATTTT; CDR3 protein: CASSVAGTGNTIYF
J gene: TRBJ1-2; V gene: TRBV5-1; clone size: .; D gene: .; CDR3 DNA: TGCGCCAGCAGCTCGGACAGTTCCTATGGCTACACCTTC; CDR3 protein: CASSSDSSYGYTF
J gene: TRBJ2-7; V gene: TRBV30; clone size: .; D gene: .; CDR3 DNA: TGTGCCTGGAGTGTATCCTTCGGCGGCTCCTACGAGCAGTACTTC; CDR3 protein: CAWSVSFGGSYEQYF
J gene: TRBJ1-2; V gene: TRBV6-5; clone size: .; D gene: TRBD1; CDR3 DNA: TGTGCCAGCAGGCCACCGGGACAGGGCTATGGCTACACCTTC; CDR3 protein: CASRPPGQGYGYTF
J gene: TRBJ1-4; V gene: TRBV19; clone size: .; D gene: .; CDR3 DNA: TGTGCCAGTAGTGTCTACAGTGCAACTAATGAAAAACTGTTTTTT; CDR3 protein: CASSVYSATNEKLFF
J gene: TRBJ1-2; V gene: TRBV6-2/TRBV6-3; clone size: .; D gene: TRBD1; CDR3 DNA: TGTGCCAGCAGTCTACAGGGGGCCTATGGCTACACCTTC; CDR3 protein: CASSLQGAYGYTF
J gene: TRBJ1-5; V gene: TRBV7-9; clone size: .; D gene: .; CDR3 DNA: TGTGCCAGCAGCTTAGTGGGTGGGACAAATCAGCCCCAGCATTTT; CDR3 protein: CASSLVGGTNQPQHF
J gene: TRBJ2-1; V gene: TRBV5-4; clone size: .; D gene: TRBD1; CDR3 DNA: TGTGCCAGCAGCTTATTTATCATGTCGGGACAGGGGAGAGGCAATGAGCAGTTCTTC; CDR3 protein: CASSLFIMSGQGRGNEQFF
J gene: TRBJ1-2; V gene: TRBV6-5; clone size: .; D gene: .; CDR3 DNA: TGTGCCAGCAGTTACTCGGCCTCAGAGGGATTCTATGGCTACACCTTC; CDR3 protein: CASSYSASEGFYGYTF
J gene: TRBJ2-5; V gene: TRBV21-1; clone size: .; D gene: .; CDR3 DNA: TGTGCCAGCAGCCGCCCAGGGGGGAGAGGTCAAGAGACCCAGTACTTC; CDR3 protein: CASSRPGGRGQETQYF
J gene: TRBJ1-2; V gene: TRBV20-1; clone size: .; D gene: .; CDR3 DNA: TGCAGTGCTGGCGGAGGGTTTGGCTACACCTTC; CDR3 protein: CSAGGGFGYTF
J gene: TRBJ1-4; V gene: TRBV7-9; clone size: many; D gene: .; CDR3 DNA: TGTGCCAGCAGCGTTAGGGGTGAAAAACTGTTTTTT; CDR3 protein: CASSVRGEKLFF
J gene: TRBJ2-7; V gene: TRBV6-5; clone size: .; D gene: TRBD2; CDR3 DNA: TGTGCCAGCAGGGGCCGACTAGCGGGGGGGTACGAGCAGTACTTC; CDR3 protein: CASRGRLAGGYEQYF
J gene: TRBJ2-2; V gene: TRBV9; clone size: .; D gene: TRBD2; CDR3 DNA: TGTGCCAGTATGACGGGGGGGAACACCGGGGAGCTGTTTTTT; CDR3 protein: CASMTGGNTGELFF
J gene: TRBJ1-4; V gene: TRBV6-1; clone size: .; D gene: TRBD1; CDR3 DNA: TGTGCCAGCAGTGACGGACAGGGGGTCCCTCGTCTAGAAAAACTGTTTTTT; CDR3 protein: CASSDGQGVPRLEKLFF
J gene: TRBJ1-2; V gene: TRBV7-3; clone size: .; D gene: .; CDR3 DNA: TGTGCCAGCAGCTTAAAGGCGACAAACGAAGATGGCTACACCTTC; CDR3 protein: CASSLKATNEDGYTF
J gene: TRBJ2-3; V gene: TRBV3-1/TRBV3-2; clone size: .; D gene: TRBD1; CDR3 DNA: TGTGCCAGCAGCCAGGGACAGAGCGGCACAGATACGCAGTATTTT; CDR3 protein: CASSQGQSGTDTQYF
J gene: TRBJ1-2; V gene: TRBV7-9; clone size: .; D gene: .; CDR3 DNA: TGTGCCAGCAGCTTAGCGTGGACGGGGGACTATGGCTACACCTTC; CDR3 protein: CASSLAWTGDYGYTF